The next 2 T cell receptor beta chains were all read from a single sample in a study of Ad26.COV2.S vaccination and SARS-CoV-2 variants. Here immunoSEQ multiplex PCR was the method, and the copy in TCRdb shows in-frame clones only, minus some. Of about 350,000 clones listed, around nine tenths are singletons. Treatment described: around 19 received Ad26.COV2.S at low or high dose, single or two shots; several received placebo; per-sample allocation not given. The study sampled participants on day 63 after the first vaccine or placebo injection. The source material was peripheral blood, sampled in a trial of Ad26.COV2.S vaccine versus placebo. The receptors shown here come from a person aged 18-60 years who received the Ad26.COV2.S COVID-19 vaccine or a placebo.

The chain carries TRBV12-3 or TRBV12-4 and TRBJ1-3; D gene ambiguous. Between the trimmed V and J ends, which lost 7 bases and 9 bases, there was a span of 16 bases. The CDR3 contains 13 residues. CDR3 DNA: TGTGCCAGCACCACTCTGGGCGCCGGCACCATATATTTT. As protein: CASTTLGAGTIYF.

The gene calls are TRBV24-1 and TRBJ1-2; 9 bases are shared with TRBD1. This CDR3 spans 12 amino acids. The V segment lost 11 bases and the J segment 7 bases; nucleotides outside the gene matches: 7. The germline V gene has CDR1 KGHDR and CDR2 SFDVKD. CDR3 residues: CASQGQGFGYTF. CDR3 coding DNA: TGTGCCAGCCAGGGACAGGGCTTTGGCTACACCTTC.